This T cell receptor (beta chain) stems from a study of beta chain features in type 1 diabetes. This clone showed up just a few times. Per germline, CDR1 MRHNA and CDR2 SNTAGT. The trim removed 7 bases at V and 7 bases at J, leaving 19 bases unmatched. CDR3 length: 16 amino acids. Expressed TCRB transcripts got sequenced, as all isolated RNA was reverse transcribed. Using immunoSEQ multiplex PCR, the repertoire was profiled, and TCRdb retains in-frame clones only, with some absent. The table lists roughly 380,000 clones, around 20% of them singletons, with around 0.044% in the top ten. The V and J genes are TRBV6-4 and TRBJ2-7; 7 bases line up with TRBD1. The clonotype was recovered from a woman under 30 in good health. The specimen sequenced was naive CD4+ T cells from blood. The CDR3 DNA reads TGTGCCAGCAAATCAGGCAACCGGGACAGCCTTGGGGAGCAGTACTTC. Its translation: CASKSGNRDSLGEQYF.